A selection of T cell receptor beta chains follows, all from one sample in a study of type 1 and type 2 diabetes patients. In TCRdb, the multiplex PCR reads were re-called with MiXCR into one record per CDR3 protein. Of under 300,000 distinct CDR3 sequences listed, over 45% are singletons. The specimen was peripheral blood mononuclear cells (PBMCs). The receptor set was obtained from a man in his late teens or twenties with type 2 diabetes. Both conserved end residues are part of each CDR3. D genes are given only for firm matches. Clone size, where shown, is once, few, many, or a class for clones that have expanded.

J gene	clone size	D gene	V gene	CDR3 protein	CDR3 DNA
TRBJ2-3	.	TRBD2	TRBV5-1	CASSRGLANTDTQYF	TGCGCCAGCAGCCGGGGACTAGCGAACACAGATACGCAGTATTTT
TRBJ1-5	.	.	TRBV15	CATSRAGTTFYSNQPQHF	TGTGCCACCAGCAGAGCGGGAACGACCTTTTATAGCAATCAGCCCCAGCATTTT
TRBJ1-2	.	.	TRBV20-1	CSARPRGFGANYGYTF	TGCAGTGCTAGGCCCCGGGGGTTCGGGGCTAACTATGGCTACACCTTC
TRBJ2-7	.	.	TRBV7-9	CASRIYSGGLYEQYF	TGTGCCAGCAGAATATACTCAGGGGGGTTGTACGAGCAGTACTTC
TRBJ2-7	few	.	TRBV20-1	CSASPGTLTYEQYF	TGCAGTGCTAGTCCCGGGACACTAACCTACGAGCAGTACTTC
TRBJ2-1	once	TRBD2	TRBV20-1	CSARGIAGDYQQFF	TGCAGTGCTAGAGGTATAGCGGGAGACTACCAGCAGTTCTTC
TRBJ1-2	few	.	TRBV15	CATSRAGTWGYTF	TGTGCCACCAGCAGAGCGGGCACCTGGGGCTACACCTTC
TRBJ2-5	many	TRBD2	TRBV15	CATSREVAGGGETQYF	TGTGCCACCAGCAGGGAGGTGGCGGGAGGGGGGGAGACCCAGTACTTC
TRBJ2-7	.	TRBD1	TRBV7-6	CASSLGQAINEQYF	TGTGCCAGCAGCCTGGGACAGGCTATTAACGAGCAGTACTTC
TRBJ1-2	many	.	TRBV15	CATSRERDLLPRGYGYTF	TGTGCCACCAGCAGAGAGAGGGACCTGTTACCCAGGGGCTATGGCTACACCTTC
TRBJ1-2	once	.	TRBV7-6	CASSLGEGLELRTF	TGTGCCAGCAGCTTAGGAGAGGGTCTGGAGCTGCGCACCTTC
TRBJ1-1	.	.	TRBV12-3/TRBV12-4	CASISERASTEAFF	TGTGCCAGCATCTCCGAGAGGGCGAGCACTGAAGCTTTCTTT
TRBJ1-6	once	.	TRBV27	CASSFPGGSPLHF	TGTGCCAGCAGTTTCCCCGGGGGGTCACCCCTCCACTTT
TRBJ1-1	few	.	TRBV28	CASSLTVGEAFF	TGTGCCAGCAGTTTGACAGTAGGTGAAGCTTTCTTT
TRBJ2-1	.	.	TRBV7-6	CASGVGGLNEQFF	TGTGCCAGCGGAGTTGGGGGACTGAATGAGCAGTTCTTC
TRBJ1-2	.	.	TRBV6-5	CASSYSSSYGYTF	TGTGCCAGCAGTTACTCGAGCAGCTATGGCTACACCTTC
TRBJ1-1	few	.	TRBV28	CASSLEFLLDENTEAFF	TGTGCCAGCAGTTTAGAATTCTTACTTGACGAGAACACTGAAGCTTTCTTT
TRBJ1-5	few	TRBD1	TRBV10-2	CASSEMLDRGHQPQHF	TGCGCCAGCAGTGAGATGTTGGACAGGGGGCATCAGCCCCAGCATTTT
TRBJ2-1	.	.	TRBV3-1	CASSPLDRDTLNYNEQFF	TGTGCCAGCAGCCCCTTAGATAGGGACACCCTGAACTACAATGAGCAGTTCTTC
TRBJ2-1	.	.	TRBV5-1	CASMDLGNEQFF	TGCGCCAGCATGGACTTGGGGAATGAGCAGTTCTTC
TRBJ1-5	.	TRBD1	TRBV2	CASEGGGRNQPQRF	TGTGCCAGCGAAGGGGGCGGACGCAATCAGCCCCAGCGTTTT
TRBJ2-3	.	TRBD2	TRBV19	CASSTGLVGTDTQYF	TGTGCCAGTAGTACCGGACTAGTGGGCACAGATACGCAGTATTTT
TRBJ2-1	.	.	TRBV20-1	CSAPRWGEQFF	TGCAGTGCTCCTAGGTGGGGTGAGCAGTTCTTC
TRBJ2-5	.	.	TRBV4-3	CASSQDLGGAYETQYF	TGCGCCAGCAGCCAAGATCTTGGGGGCGCGTATGAGACCCAGTACTTC
TRBJ2-2	many	.	TRBV10-1	CASMTVRDTGELFF	TGCGCCAGCATGACAGTGAGGGACACCGGGGAGCTGTTTTTT
TRBJ2-3	.	.	TRBV4-1	CASSQKPSTDTQYF	TGCGCCAGCAGCCAAAAACCTAGCACAGATACGCAGTATTTT
TRBJ2-1	.	.	TRBV5-5	CASSLVGAWDNEQFF	TGTGCCAGCAGCTTGGTTGGGGCCTGGGACAATGAGCAGTTCTTC
TRBJ1-5	.	.	TRBV30	CAWSEGVTTRNQPQHF	TGTGCCTGGAGTGAGGGGGTGACTACTCGCAATCAGCCCCAGCATTTT
TRBJ1-2	few	.	TRBV29-1	CSVGDSYAYGYTF	TGCAGCGTAGGGGACTCCTACGCCTATGGCTACACCTTC
TRBJ2-7	few	TRBD2	TRBV4-1	CASSPVASGSAYEQYF	TGCGCCAGCAGCCCTGTGGCTAGCGGGAGTGCTTACGAGCAGTACTTC
TRBJ2-7	.	.	TRBV6-5	CASSYSTSRGYEQYF	TGTGCCAGCAGTTACTCAACAAGCAGGGGCTACGAGCAGTACTTC
TRBJ1-3	.	.	TRBV27	CASSYQGKLGNTIYF	TGTGCCAGCAGTTACCAGGGGAAATTAGGAAACACCATATATTTT
TRBJ1-2	once	TRBD1	TRBV4-3	CASSDHTGGVGYTF	TGCGCCAGCAGCGATCACACAGGGGGCGTTGGCTACACCTTC
TRBJ2-3	.	.	TRBV6-5	CASSYSTRREQYF	TGTGCCAGCAGTTACTCGACTCGAAGGGAGCAGTACTTT
TRBJ2-1	.	.	TRBV15	CATSADRALTNEQFF	TGTGCCACCAGCGCCGACCGGGCACTAACTAATGAGCAGTTCTTC
TRBJ2-1	.	TRBD2	TRBV20-1	CSARPFSGGSCNEQFF	TGCAGTGCTAGACCCTTTAGCGGGGGGTCCTGCAATGAGCAGTTCTTC
TRBJ2-3	.	.	TRBV15	CATSRGGRGVADTQYF	TGTGCCACCAGCCGGGGAGGTAGAGGGGTGGCAGATACGCAGTATTTT
TRBJ2-7	.	.	TRBV12-3/TRBV12-4	CASRRTGGLEQYF	TGTGCCAGCAGGAGGACTGGGGGGCTCGAGCAGTACTTC
TRBJ2-5	.	.	TRBV12-5	CASSRTGFGQETQYF	TGTGCCAGCAGTCGCACAGGTTTTGGCCAAGAGACCCAGTACTTC
TRBJ1-1	.	.	TRBV2	CAISQQNTEAFF	TGTGCCATCAGCCAACAGAACACTGAAGCTTTCTTT
TRBJ2-1	.	TRBD2	TRBV2	CAHGTEKRGGYNEQFF	TGTGCCCATGGGACGGAAAAGCGGGGGGGCTACAATGAGCAGTTCTTC
TRBJ2-7	.	TRBD2	TRBV19	CACSGAAGGKQYF	TGTGCCTGTAGTGGTGCAGCGGGGGGAAAACAGTACTTC
TRBJ2-3	.	.	TRBV19	CASSRTSADTQYF	TGTGCCAGTAGTCGGACCTCGGCAGATACGCAGTATTTT
TRBJ2-7	few	.	TRBV20-1	CSALQVEGYEQYF	TGCAGTGCTCTGCAGGTGGAGGGCTACGAGCAGTACTTC
TRBJ1-1	.	.	TRBV10-3	CAISEKINTEAFF	TGTGCCATCAGTGAGAAGATAAACACTGAAGCTTTCTTT
TRBJ1-4	.	.	TRBV6-6	CASKRTTTNEKLFF	TGTGCCAGCAAGAGGACGACAACTAATGAAAAACTGTTTTTT
TRBJ1-1	few	.	TRBV20-1	CSACWGNTEAFF	TGCAGTGCTTGTTGGGGGAACACTGAAGCTTTCTTT
TRBJ2-5	.	TRBD1	TRBV7-2	CASSFSRQGMETQYF	TGTGCCAGCAGCTTTTCTCGACAGGGTATGGAGACCCAGTACTTC
TRBJ1-5	many	.	TRBV10-1	CASSDTGQPQHF	TGCGCCAGCAGTGACACGGGACAGCCCCAGCATTTT
TRBJ1-6	.	.	TRBV27	CASSLLYVSGQKNSPLHF	TGTGCCAGCAGTTTATTGTATGTCAGCGGACAGAAAAATTCACCCCTCCACTTT
TRBJ2-1	.	.	TRBV13	CASNPGGVEQFF	TGTGCCAGCAACCCGGGTGGGGTGGAGCAGTTCTTC